A selection of T cell receptor beta chains follows, all from one sample in a study of blood T cell repertoires in COVID-19. The repertoire was sequenced with immunoSEQ multiplex PCR; TCRdb's copy has only in-frame clones and lacks some. This table holds around 68,000 clones, less than 85% found once. Sequencing was performed on peripheral blood. Receptors were obtained from a man older than 75 with active COVID-19. The conserved cysteine and the conserved F or W are not part of the CDR3 here. Size tells how often a clone was seen (once, few, many) or the class of an expanded clone, and some rows leave it out.

>TRBJ2-2|TRBV11-3|NA
ASSLGRGGTGELF
>TRBJ2-7|TRBV6-6|NA
ASGPGTGMSYEQY
>TRBJ2-5|TRBV24-1|NA
ATSDSLRLAGGQETQY
>TRBJ2-7|TRBV5-1|NA
ASSLAYEQY
>TRBJ2-7|TRBV5-4|NA
ASSPGTSENYEQY
>TRBJ1-4|TRBV5-1|NA
ASSSTDREKLF
>TRBJ1-1|TRBV5-4|NA
ASSLQGVTEAF
>TRBJ1-5|TRBV27|NA
ASRTTGGNQPQH
>TRBJ2-5|TRBV27|once
ASAGTGLETQY
>TRBJ2-2|TRBV9|NA
ASSPTPGLATLGELF